The 18 T cell receptor beta chains reported below all come from one sample, sequenced in a study of T-cell memory formation after mild COVID-19. One entry per CDR3 protein results from TCRdb running MiXCR on the 5' RACE reads. Of roughly 170,000 distinct CDR3 sequences detected, around a sixth appear once; the ten largest clones hold 3.9%. Material: PBMCs or a T cell subset sorted from them (not recorded which). All receptors derive from a man aged 18 to 29 who had mild COVID-19 (a few samples of this study predate the infection). Cell type and time point are not known.

This clonotype was observed a handful of times. This sequence joins TRBV20-1 and TRBJ2-7; D remains unclear. Trimming cost V 0 bases and J 2 bases, with 11 bases left between them. The CDR3 runs to 14 residues. CDR1 is DFQATT, CDR2 SNEGSKA, per germline (reference sequence). The CDR3 nucleotides are TGCAGTGCTAGAGATCTGCAGGTTCCCTACGAGCAGTACGTC. This sequence encodes CSARDLQVPYEQYV.

The V call is TRBV7-6, the J call TRBJ1-3; unclear D gene. Germline V lookup: CDR1 SGHVS, CDR2 FNYEAQ. This CDR3 region has 13 residues. Trimming took 5 bases from V and 1 from J, leaving 6 bases between them. The DNA for the CDR3 is TGTGCCAGCAGCCCCCTATCTGGAAACACCATATATTTT. The encoded protein is CASSPLSGNTIYF.

The chain uses TRBV12-3 or TRBV12-4 and TRBJ1-1; D is unresolved. V gave up 5 bases and J gave up 3 bases, with 19 bases separating them. The CDR3 sequence is 16 residues long. The CDR3 reads CASSHPPPGRDTEAFF. The CDR3 DNA reads as TGTGCCAGCAGTCATCCCCCCCCGGGTCGGGACACTGAAGCTTTCTTT.

The chain couples TRBV7-2 to TRBJ1-6; the D is unclear. The CDR3 consists of 16 residues. From germline, CDR1 is SGHTA and CDR2 FQGNSA. Trimming cost V 2 bases and J 2 bases, with 10 bases left between them. CDR3 coding DNA: TGTGCCAGCAGCTTATCCGCGCGGCCCTATAATTCACCCCTCCACTTT. It encodes CASSLSARPYNSPLHF.

Ten or more counts support this clonotype. This chain joins TRBV29-1 and TRBJ1-1; no clear D. Germline lookup yields CDR1 SQVTM and CDR2 ANQGSEA. This CDR3 is 13 amino acids long. Between the trimmed V and J ends, which lost 5 bases and 0 bases, there was a span of 10 bases. The CDR3 DNA is TGCAGCGTTCAGGACTCCATGAACACTGAAGCTTTCTTT. Its protein is CSVQDSMNTEAFF.

The chain couples TRBV6-5 to TRBJ2-7, with D tentatively TRBD1 (6 bases). CDR1 is MNHEY and CDR2 is SVGAGI in the germline V gene. V was shortened by 6 bases and J by 3 bases, with 24 bases between the two germline ends. This CDR3 region has 17 residues. The CDR3 loop is CASRRISQGKIYYEQYV. In DNA, the CDR3 is TGTGCCAGCAGGAGGATTTCACAGGGAAAAATCTACTACGAGCAGTACGTC.

This clonotype was recorded a few times. The gene calls are TRBV6-5 and TRBJ1-5; no reliable D call. This CDR3 comprises 15 residues. The germline V gene has CDR1 MNHEY and CDR2 SVGAGI. Deletions cut 0 bases from V and 5 bases from J, with 11 bases between. The CDR3 protein is CASSYSSTRDQPQHF. CDR3 DNA sequence: TGTGCCAGCAGTTACTCGAGTACCCGGGATCAGCCCCAGCATTTT.

This clonotype was picked up a small number of times. V is TRBV4-2 and J is TRBJ1-2; D is ambiguous. The V gene's germline CDR1 is LGHNA and CDR2 YNFKEQ. The CDR3 contains 15 residues. Trimming cost V 0 bases and J 0 bases, with 8 bases left between them. CDR3 residues: CASSQEGSANYGYTF. The CDR3 DNA reads TGTGCCAGCAGCCAAGAAGGAAGTGCTAACTATGGCTACACCTTC.

This rearrangement joins TRBV6-5 to TRBJ2-7, with TRBD2 identical over 8 bases. The CDR3 contains 15 residues. Germline CDR1 MNHEY, CDR2 SVGAGI. Losses at the gene ends were 8 bases for V and 1 base for J; bases not matched to a gene: 10. CDR3 sequence reads: CASRSVSGGSYEQYF. In nucleotides, the CDR3 is TGTGCCAGCCGTTCGGTGAGCGGGGGATCCTACGAGCAGTACTTC.

This clonotype was observed a few times. This rearrangement joins TRBV7-8 to TRBJ2-3, with D tentatively TRBD2 (6 bases). The CDR3 spans 16 residues. With 4 bases removed from V and 0 bases from J, the gap between germline ends came to 14 bases. Germline V CDR1 and CDR2: SGHVS, FQNEAQ. The CDR3 sequence is CASSSLSGASTDTQYF. The DNA for the CDR3 is TGTGCCAGCAGCTCCCTTAGCGGAGCTAGCACAGATACGCAGTATTTT.

The CDR3 loop is CASSQGAGGYSNQPQHF. The DNA for the CDR3 is TGCGCCAGCAGCCAGGGGGCCGGGGGGTATAGCAATCAGCCCCAGCATTTT. The rearrangement links TRBV4-1 to TRBJ1-5; maybe TRBD1 (6 bases). Germline CDR1 and CDR2: MGHRA and YSYEKL. The CDR3 spans 17 residues. Trimming took off 3 bases at V and 0 bases at J, with 15 bases between the two ends.

The chain combines TRBV3-1 with TRBJ1-2; D not resolved. CDR1 and CDR2 (germline): LGHDT, YNNKEL (reference sequence). V lost 1 base to trimming and J lost 7 bases, with 4 bases between them. The CDR3 has 11 residues. The chain's CDR3 is CASSQASGYTF. CDR3 coding DNA: TGTGCCAGCAGCCAAGCTTCTGGCTACACCTTC.

This clonotype appeared once. The rearrangement uses TRBV7-2 and TRBJ2-3, with 8 positions matching TRBD2. The CDR3 is made up of 15 amino acids. Germline-derived CDR1 and CDR2 are SGHTA and FQGNSA. Trimming cost V 4 bases and J 5 bases; bases outside gene matches: 8. For the CDR3, the DNA is TGTGCCAGCAGCTCCGCGGGGGGCCGAGTAGATACGCAGTATTTT. It translates to CASSSAGGRVDTQYF.

This clonotype was recorded once. This chain connects TRBV9 to TRBJ1-1, with D uncertain. Germline values: CDR1 SGDLS, CDR2 YYNGEE. The V end was cut by 4 bases, the J end by 6 bases, with 16 bases between. The CDR3 has 14 residues. The CDR3 reads CASSPPIEVAEAFF. The CDR3 DNA sequence: TGTGCCAGCAGCCCCCCTATCGAGGTGGCTGAAGCTTTCTTT.

This clonotype came up a few times. The chain has TRBV10-3 and TRBJ2-1, with D maybe TRBD1 (6 bases). The ends were cut back, 6 bases at V and 0 bases at J, with 15 bases in the middle. CDR1 and CDR2 (germline): ENHRY, SYGVKD. CDR3 length equals 16 residues. The CDR3 DNA follows: TGTGCCATCAGACGGACCGGGACAACCTCCTACAATGAGCAGTTCTTC. It is translated as CAIRRTGTTSYNEQFF.

This chain joins TRBV6-1 and TRBJ2-5; TRBD2 might be the D (6 bases). This CDR3 region has 14 residues. The germline gives CDR1 MNHNS, CDR2 SASEGT. Trimming pared 4 bases from V and 0 bases from J, leaving 9 bases between. The CDR3 sequence: CASSVGTYQETQYF. The CDR3 nucleotides read TGTGCCAGCAGTGTTGGGACTTACCAAGAGACCCAGTACTTC.

The chain couples TRBV4-3 to TRBJ1-2, with D perhaps TRBD1 (6 bases). The length of the CDR3 is 14 residues. V lost 4 bases to trimming and J lost 7 bases, with 16 bases between them. Germline V CDR1 and CDR2: LGHNA, YSLEER. The CDR3 reads CASSLTFGGSGYTF. Here the CDR3 DNA reads TGCGCCAGCAGCCTCACTTTCGGGGGCAGTGGCTACACCTTC.

The chain joins TRBV10-2 to TRBJ2-5; TRBD2 aligns across 10 bases. The V gene end was trimmed by 4 bases and the J gene end by 5 bases; junction bases not matched to a gene: 4. This CDR3 is built from 14 residues. The V gene's germline CDR1 is WSHSY and CDR2 SAAADI. The CDR3 here is CASSGPGLAETQYF. In DNA form, the CDR3 reads TGCGCCAGCAGTGGACCGGGACTAGCGGAGACCCAGTACTTC.